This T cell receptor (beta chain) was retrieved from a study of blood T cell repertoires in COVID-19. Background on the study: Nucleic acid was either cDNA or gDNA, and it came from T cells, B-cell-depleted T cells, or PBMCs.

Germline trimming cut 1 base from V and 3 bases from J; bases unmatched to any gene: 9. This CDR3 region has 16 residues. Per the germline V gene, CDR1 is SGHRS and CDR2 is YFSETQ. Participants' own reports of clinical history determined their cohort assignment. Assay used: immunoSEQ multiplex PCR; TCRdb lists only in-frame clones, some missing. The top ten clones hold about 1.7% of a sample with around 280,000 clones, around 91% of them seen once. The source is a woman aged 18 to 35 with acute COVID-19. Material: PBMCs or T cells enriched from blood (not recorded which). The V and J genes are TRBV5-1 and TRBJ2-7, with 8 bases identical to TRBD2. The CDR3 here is CASSLPRGGANYEQYF. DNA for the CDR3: TGCGCCAGCAGCTTGCCCCGGGGGGGGGCCAACTACGAGCAGTACTTC.